This TCR beta chain was identified during a study of T-cell reconstitution after alpha-beta-depleted transplantation in children. Findings and caveats of the study: Alpha-beta T cells about two months after transplant reportedly derived from several hundred expanded graft clones. Recipient T cells and thymic progenitors that survived were the source of the high TCRbeta diversity seen at day 60 in some patients. One year after transplant, T-cell counts and diversity came mostly from newly produced T cells.

Unique molecular identifiers featured in how the TCRbeta library was prepared. One entry per CDR3 protein, called by TCRdb with MiXCR from the PCR reads. Altogether 90,000 to 150,000 distinct CDR3 sequences are present, roughly 24% being singletons, with the ten largest covering roughly 10%. This clonotype was detected ten times or more. Its target is unknown. CDR3 length: 15 residues. Germline CDR1 reads SNHLY; CDR2 reads FYNNEI. Trimming took off 6 bases at V and 2 bases at J, with 17 bases between the two ends. Sample: PBMCs, mostly from graft donor cells, taken 180 days after TCRalphabeta/CD19-depleted stem cell transplant. The V gene is TRBV2, the J gene TRBJ2-7; D may be TRBD1 (7 bases). The sequence came from a male patient under 10 years old who had a stem cell transplant for chronic granulomatous disease, so the T cells may come from the graft donor. The CDR3 DNA follows: TGTGCCAGCAGAAAGGGGCGGGACAGCCCCTACGAGCAGTACTTC. It encodes CASRKGRDSPYEQYF.